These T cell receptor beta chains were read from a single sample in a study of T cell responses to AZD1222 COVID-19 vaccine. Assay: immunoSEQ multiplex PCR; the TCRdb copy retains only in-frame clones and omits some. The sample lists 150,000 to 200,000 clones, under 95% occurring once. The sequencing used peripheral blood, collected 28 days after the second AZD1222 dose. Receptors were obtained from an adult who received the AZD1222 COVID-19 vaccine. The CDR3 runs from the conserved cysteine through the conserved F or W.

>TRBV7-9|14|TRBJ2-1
CARMELSAGNEQFF
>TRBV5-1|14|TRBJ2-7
CASSPGQGAYEQYF
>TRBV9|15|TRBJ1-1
CASSVASRGLTEAFF
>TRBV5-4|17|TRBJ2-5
CASSIKHGAPLGETQYF
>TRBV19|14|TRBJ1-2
CASRATRDRGGYTF
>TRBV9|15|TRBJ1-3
CASSVAPYSGNTIYF
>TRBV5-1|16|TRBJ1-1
CASSFWTGRSNTEAFF
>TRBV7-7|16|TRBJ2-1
CASSPRLAGGPDEQFF
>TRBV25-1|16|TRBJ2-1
CASSDETGGSPNEQFF
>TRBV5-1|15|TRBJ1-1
CASRPSGVLNTEAFF
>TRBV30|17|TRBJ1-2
CAWSVRGWGQRGNGYTF
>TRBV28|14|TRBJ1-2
CASSSPGGVRGYTF
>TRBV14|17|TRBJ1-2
CASSPGAPYLENYGYTF
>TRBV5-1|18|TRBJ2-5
CASSLASGLAGPKSAQYF
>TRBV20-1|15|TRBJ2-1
CSASTGTYYYNEQFF
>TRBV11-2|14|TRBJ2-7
CASRGPSGYYEQYF
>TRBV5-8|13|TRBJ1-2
CASSLGLPSGYTF
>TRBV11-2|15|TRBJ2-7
CASSLVGLSSYEQYF
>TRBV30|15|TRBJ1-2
CAWSVVQGTIYGYTF
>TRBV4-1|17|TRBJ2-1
CASSQDPRVRDYNEQFF
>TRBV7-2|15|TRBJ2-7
CASSLASRGSYEQYF
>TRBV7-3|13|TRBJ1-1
CASSFGGRTEAFF
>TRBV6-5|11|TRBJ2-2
CASSKGAELFF
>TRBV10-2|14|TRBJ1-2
CASREDRGRDGYTF
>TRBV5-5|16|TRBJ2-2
CASSSGLAVSHGELFF
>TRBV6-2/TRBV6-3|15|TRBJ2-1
CASSYAQRERDEQFF
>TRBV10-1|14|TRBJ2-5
CASSEGDKVLTQYF
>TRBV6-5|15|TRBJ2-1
CASNYPDGTRGEQFF
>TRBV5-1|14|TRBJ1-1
CASSSDRGGTEAFF
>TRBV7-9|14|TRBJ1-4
CASSPDRGNEKLFF
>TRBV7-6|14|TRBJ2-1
CASSLETGFNEQFF
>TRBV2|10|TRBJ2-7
CASRTGEQYF
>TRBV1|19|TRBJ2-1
CTSSLRVRSGGRYMGEQFF
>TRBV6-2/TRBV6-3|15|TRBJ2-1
CASSGAGWASNEQFF
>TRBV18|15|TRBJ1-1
CASSLGQGMNTEAFF
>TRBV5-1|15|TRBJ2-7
CASSWVGTDLYEQYF
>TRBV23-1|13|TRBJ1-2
CASLGGDSYGYTF
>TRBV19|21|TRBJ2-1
CASSVPRGPYLAGEEYNEQFF
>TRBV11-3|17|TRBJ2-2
CASSARLSGRGTGELFF
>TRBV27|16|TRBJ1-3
CASSLPQESSGNTIYF
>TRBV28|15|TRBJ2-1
CASSRSGMAYNEQFF
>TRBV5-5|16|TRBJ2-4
CASSLSGGRGENIQYF
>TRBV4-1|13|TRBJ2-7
CASAPGQYDEQYF
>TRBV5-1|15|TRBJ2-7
CARSGGTGGNYEQYF
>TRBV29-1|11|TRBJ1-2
CSVVGRGGYTF
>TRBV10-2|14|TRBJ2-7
CASSRLAGPYEQYF
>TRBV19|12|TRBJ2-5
CACSGDQETQYF
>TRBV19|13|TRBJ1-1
CASLRTGSTEAFF
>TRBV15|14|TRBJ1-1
CATRNPGRNTEAFF
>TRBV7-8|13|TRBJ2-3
CASSRGLADTQYF
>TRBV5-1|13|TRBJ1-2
CASSSTAVYGYTF
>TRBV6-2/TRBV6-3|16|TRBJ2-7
CASSYSGQGEPGEQYF
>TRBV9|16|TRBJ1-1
CASSAWDRGMNTEAFF
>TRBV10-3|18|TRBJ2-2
CAIAAGTSGNIETGELFF
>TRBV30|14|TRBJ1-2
CAWSVEGANYGYTF
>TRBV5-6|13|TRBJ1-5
CASSLGVNQPQHF
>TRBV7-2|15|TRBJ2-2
CASSFERERTGELFF
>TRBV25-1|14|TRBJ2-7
CASSEKYTSYEQYF
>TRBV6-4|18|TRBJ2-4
CASSRRGLAGLAKNIQYF
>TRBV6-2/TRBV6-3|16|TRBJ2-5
CASSPGLAGLGETQYF